The source of this T cell receptor (beta chain) is a study of blood T cell repertoires in COVID-19. At the level of the study: The origin of the acute and convalescent COVID-19 samples was the United States, Italy and Spain.

The repertoire was sequenced with immunoSEQ multiplex PCR; TCRdb's copy has only in-frame clones and lacks some. The top ten clones hold 0.85% to 1.3% of a sample with around 380,000 clones, approximately 77% of them seen once. Material: peripheral blood. This TCR was sampled from a human donor with acute or convalescent COVID-19. The donor label of this sample is uncertain.

CDR3 nucleotides: TGTGCCAGCAGCCAAGATAGGGGGAGCAATCAGCCCCAGCATTTT. As protein: CASSQDRGSNQPQHF. The rearrangement uses TRBV3-1 (or the pseudogene TRBV3-2) and TRBJ1-5; D perhaps matches TRBD1 (6 bases). The V and J ends lost 0 bases and 1 base respectively, with 7 bases between them. The germline gives CDR1 LGHDT, CDR2 YNNKEL (reference sequence). This CDR3 comprises 15 residues.